This T cell receptor beta chain appears in the sequencing data of a study of T cells after yellow fever vaccination (dated by TCRdb to between 2018 and 2020). For context, the study as a whole: The SMART-Seq v4 Ultra Low Input RNA kit was used to prepare libraries from fractions with low cell numbers. To track T-cell clones before and after primary and booster YFV17D yellow fever vaccination, bulk TCR alpha and beta repertoires were sequenced longitudinally. Two healthy male donors, one aged 18 to 29 and one aged 30 to 40 years, made up the cohort. Blood samples were taken at several timepoints before and after primary and secondary immunization, and bulk PBMC replicates and cell subsets were isolated. Summary of the overall study and its limitations: Because the study included only a couple of donors, the extent to which the findings can be generalized is limited. A small share of clonotypes was detected in both CD4 and CD8 compartments, with the overlap likely arising from convergent recombination. Computational filtering was required because FACS-sorted repertoires could contain abundant contaminating clonotypes from the bulk population. Most clones expanded after primary vaccination were re-detected after the booster (about 95% of CD4 and 80% to 90% of CD8), suggesting broad memory maintenance. Compared with the primary T-cell response, the secondary T-cell response was weaker but faster, peaking on day 5 rather than day 15.

About this clonotype: Its antigen remains unidentified. Base qualities are not provided; no much larger clone lies one nucleotide away.

Data came from an Illumina NovaSeq 6000. Synthesis of TCR cDNA relied on 5'RACE template switching, a step that introduced a universal primer site along with unique molecular identifiers. Priming for cDNA synthesis came from both the TCR alpha and TCR beta constant segments. Library amplification involved two PCR steps, and the second step added sample barcodes and sequencing adapters. Libraries were sequenced on Illumina HiSeq 2500 (2x100 bp) or NovaSeq (2x150 bp). On the study's bioinformatics: MIGEC handled demultiplexing of reads and collapsing into UMI consensus sequences, while MiXCR performed V(D)J alignment. Clonotypes responding to the vaccine were identified with edgeR on replicate PBMC samples, with the criteria of FDR below 0.01 and a log2 fold change above 5 up to day 15. Each bulk clonotype received a CD4 or CD8 identity based on whether the sequenced CD4 or CD8 repertoire contained that clonotype at higher abundance. The public reads were run again by TCRdb, first through fastp at Q25 and then through MiXCR, and only productive beta chains were kept. Merged by CDR3 protein, the rows form single entries marked with the most common genes and DNA. These V and J calls originate from TCRdb's pipeline instead of the authors' own analysis. In this sample the table shows under 150,000 distinct CDR3 sequences, around 15% of which occur a single time. The ten largest clonotypes hold more than 40% of the sample.

What the treatment or condition label conveys for this sample: live attenuated yellow fever vaccine strain. PBMCs were isolated from peripheral blood using a standard Ficoll-Paque protocol. Dynabeads CD4 and CD8 positive selection kits were used to isolate the CD4 and CD8 T-cell fractions. TriZol was used to extract RNA from bulk PBMCs, from CD4 and CD8 fractions, and from dextramer-positive and dextramer-negative fractions. Per the germline V gene, SGHTA is the CDR1 and FQGNSA is the CDR2. The CDR3 runs 14 amino acids, cysteine and phenylalanine included. Only the CDR3 DNA stays, 42 bases, in frame from base 1. The germline V and J ends show losses of 4 bases and 1 base respectively, and no gene match explains 2 bases of the junction.

The V and J segments used are TRBV7-2 and TRBJ2-7, with 9 bases aligning to TRBD2. This sequence was found in a young man who received the YFV17D yellow fever vaccine. The sample consisted of CD8+ T cells sorted from PBMCs, taken 5 days after the yellow fever booster vaccination. Here is the DNA: TGTGCCAGCAGCTCCGCGGGGGGGTCCTACGAGCAGTACTTC. This sequence encodes CASSSAGGSYEQYF.